A single sample is the source of the 17 T cell receptor beta chains below, sequenced in a study of shared clonotypes between healthy human individuals. Data came from immunoSEQ multiplex PCR; TCRdb stores just in-frame clones and leaves some out. In the table there are 950,000 to 1,100,000 clones, around 76% of which are singletons. Sequencing was done on a sample of memory CD4+ T cells sorted from blood. Subset in this sample: CD45RA-negative fraction. The receptors were sampled from a man younger than 35 in good health.

This clone was seen a few times. The V and J genes are TRBV2 and TRBJ1-2; tentative D call: TRBD1 (6 bases). This CDR3 is built from 14 residues. The germline CDR1 and CDR2 sequences are SNHLY and FYNNEI. V was trimmed by 3 bases and J by 0 bases, leaving 8 bases between them. The DNA of the CDR3 is TGTGCCAGCAGTGACGGGACATCTAACTATGGCTACACCTTC. It yields the protein CASSDGTSNYGYTF.

In DNA, the CDR3 is TGTGCCAGCAGGAGGGTCGGCCAGGAGGCAGAGGTGTTTTTT. It yields the protein CASRRVGQEAEVFF. The chain uses TRBV25-1 and TRBJ1-4; D not resolved. The ends were cut back, 6 bases at V and 15 bases at J, with 23 bases in the middle. CDR1 and CDR2 from the germline V gene are MGHDK and SYGVNS. The CDR3 runs 14 residues.

The chain couples TRBV28 to TRBJ2-3; D not resolved. Per the germline V gene, CDR1 is MDHEN and CDR2 is SYDVKM. Trimming took off 2 bases at V and 0 bases at J, with 12 bases between the two ends. This CDR3 spans 16 amino acids. CDR3 region: CASSLIGRSSTDTQYF. CDR3 DNA sequence: TGTGCCAGCAGTTTAATCGGGCGATCTAGCACAGATACGCAGTATTTT.

The genes are TRBV9 and TRBJ2-7; 7 bases are shared with TRBD1. In germline, CDR1 is SGDLS, CDR2 YYNGEE. This CDR3 contains 14 residues. Unmatched junction bases numbered 3, after V lost 2 bases and J lost 1 base. CDR3 coding DNA: TGTGCCAGCAGCGTGGGGACAGCGTCCTACGAGCAGTACTTC. Amino acids: CASSVGTASYEQYF. Variable domain in full (rest from reference TRBV9 and TRBJ2-7): DSGVTQTPKHLITATGQRVTLRCSPRSGDLSVYWYQQSLDQGLQFLIQYYNGEERAKGNILERFSAQQFPDLHSELNLSSLELGDSALYFCASSVGTASYEQYFGPGTRLTVT.

The rearrangement joins TRBV5-1 to TRBJ1-1; D gene ambiguous. This CDR3 has 14 amino acids. Per germline, CDR1 SGHRS and CDR2 YFSETQ. Trimming removed 3 bases at V and 2 bases at J, with 11 bases between. The CDR3 DNA is TGCGCCAGCAGCTCGCTAAAATTTAACACTGAAGCTTTCTTT. Encoded protein: CASSSLKFNTEAFF.

This clone occurred many times. Written as DNA, the CDR3 is TGTGCCAGTAGTCCCGGACAGATTATCACCGGGGAGCTGTTTTTT. This gives the protein CASSPGQIITGELFF. V usage is TRBV19 and J usage is TRBJ2-2; a weak D match, TRBD1 (6 bases). Germline lookup yields CDR1 LNHDA and CDR2 SQIVND (reference sequence). V lost 5 bases, J lost 4 bases, and 14 bases lay in between. CDR3 length: 15 amino acids.

This chain uses TRBV18 with TRBJ1-3; D gene uncertain. This CDR3 has 15 amino acids. V dropped 0 bases and J dropped 1 base, with 7 bases sitting between them. CDR1 is KGHSH, CDR2 LQKENI, per germline. CDR3 residues: CASSPPAGSGNTIYF. The CDR3 DNA reads TGTGCCAGCTCACCACCGGCGGGATCTGGAAACACCATATATTTT.

The V and J genes are TRBV10-3 and TRBJ1-6, with TRBD1 matching 9 bases. CDR3 length equals 16 residues. V lost 6 bases, J lost 10 bases, and 13 bases stayed unmatched. CDR1 is ENHRY and CDR2 is SYGVKD in the germline V gene. DNA for the CDR3: TGTGCCATCAGAGACATCAACCGGGACAGGGCGTCACCCCTCCACTTT. It codes for CAIRDINRDRASPLHF.

The rearrangement links TRBV7-2 to TRBJ2-3; no firm D call. With 5 bases removed from V and 0 bases from J, the gap between germline ends came to 9 bases. CDR3 length equals 14 residues. The germline V gene encodes CDR1 SGHTA and CDR2 FQGNSA. This chain's CDR3 is CASSRSSSTDTQYF. As DNA, the CDR3 is TGTGCCAGCAGCCGTAGTTCTAGCACAGATACGCAGTATTTT.

This clone was seen just once. This chain joins TRBV28 and TRBJ1-4; D is unresolved. The CDR3 has 15 residues. Germline CDR1 MDHEN, CDR2 SYDVKM. Trimming pared 7 bases from V and 15 bases from J, leaving 27 bases between. CDR3 DNA sequence: TGTGCCAGCACCCGAAGGTGGGCACACGGGGAAACGATGTTTTTT. Residues: CASTRRWAHGETMFF. The variable domain in full, completed from reference TRBV28 and TRBJ1-4, reads DVKVTQSSRYLVKRTGEKVFLECVQDMDHENMFWYRQDPGLGLRLIYFSYDVKMKEKGDIPEGYSVSREKKERFSLILESASTNQTSMYLCASTRRWAHGETMFFGSGTQLSVL.

The V gene is TRBV30, the J gene TRBJ2-5; the D call may be TRBD1 or TRBD2 (5 bases each). Trimming removed 1 base at V and 0 bases at J, with 15 bases between. Germline CDR1 GTSNPN, CDR2 SVGIG (reference sequence). CDR3 length: 16 residues. DNA for the CDR3: TGTGCCTGGAGTGCCGGTACGGGGACCTACCAAGAGACCCAGTACTTC. Translation: CAWSAGTGTYQETQYF.

This CDR3 reads CASSGTENYGYTF. CDR3 sequence (DNA): TGTGCCAGCAGTGGGACAGAGAACTATGGCTACACCTTC. The chain links TRBV2 to TRBJ1-2, with D maybe TRBD1 (6 bases). V dropped 4 bases and J dropped 2 bases, with 8 bases sitting between them. The CDR3 is made up of 13 amino acids. CDR1 and CDR2 from the germline V gene are SNHLY and FYNNEI. Filled out from reference TRBV2 and TRBJ1-2, the complete variable domain reads EPEVTQTPSHQVTQMGQEVILRCVPISNHLYFYWYRQILGQKVEFLVSFYNNEISEKSEIFDDQFSVERPDGSNFTLKIRSTKLEDSAMYFCASSGTENYGYTFGSGTRLTVV.

This clone was recorded at least ten times. The rearrangement joins TRBV6-5 to TRBJ2-7; D might be TRBD1 (6 bases). Germline CDR1 is MNHEY and CDR2 is SVGAGI. This CDR3 is built from 15 residues. V was pared by 4 bases and J by 3 bases, with 16 bases between. The CDR3 bases are TGTGCCAGCAGTTCGTACGGGACATTCGGCTACGAGCAGTACTTC. This translates into CASSSYGTFGYEQYF.

V gene TRBV28 combines with J gene TRBJ1-1; 7 bases match TRBD1. The CDR3 covers 14 residues. Germline V gives CDR1 MDHEN, CDR2 SYDVKM. V trimming: 6 bases; J trimming: 6 bases; junction bases outside the gene matches: 10. CDR3 coding DNA: TGTGCCAGCAGCTCGACAGGGTTGGTCCCTGAAGCTTTCTTT. It translates to CASSSTGLVPEAFF.

In its sample, this clone was seen once. A read error is likely here: a far larger clone is one base away. The sample holds other DNA sequences that translate to the same CDR3. The chain has TRBV18 and TRBJ1-5, with TRBD1 matching 9 bases. The CDR3 is 15 residues long. V dropped 6 bases and J dropped 2; count of bases not matched to a gene: 5. The germline V gene encodes CDR1 KGHSH and CDR2 LQKENI. CDR3 protein: CASSPDRGGNQPQHF. The CDR3 DNA reads as TGTGCCAGCTCGCCGGACAGGGGAGGCAATCAGCCCCAGCATTTT. The whole variable domain, remainder taken from reference TRBV18 and TRBJ1-5, is NAGVMQNPRHLVRRRGQEARLRCSPMKGHSHVYWYRQLPEEGLKFMVYLQKENIIDESGMPKERFSAEFPKEGPSILRIQQVVRGDSAAYFCASSPDRGGNQPQHFGDGTRLSIL.

This clone has more than one count but fewer than ten. The CDR3 DNA is TGTGCCAGCAGGGGCCCTACTGTGAGCAATCAGCCCCAGCATTTT. Translated, it gives CASRGPTVSNQPQHF. The chain carries TRBV28 and TRBJ1-5; the D is unclear. The CDR3 runs to 15 residues. The V end lost 6 bases, the J end lost 1 base, and 13 bases lay between the germline ends. Per the germline V gene, CDR1 is MDHEN and CDR2 is SYDVKM.

J is TRBJ2-6 and V is TRBV18, with a weak D call TRBD1 (6 bases). The length of the CDR3 is 15 residues. Germline assignment: CDR1 KGHSH and CDR2 LQKENI. V lost 3 bases and J 5 bases, leaving 11 bases between the germline ends. The DNA of the CDR3 is TGTGCCAGCTCACCGGGACAAGTTCGGGCCAACGTCCTGACTTTC. Translating it yields CASSPGQVRANVLTF.